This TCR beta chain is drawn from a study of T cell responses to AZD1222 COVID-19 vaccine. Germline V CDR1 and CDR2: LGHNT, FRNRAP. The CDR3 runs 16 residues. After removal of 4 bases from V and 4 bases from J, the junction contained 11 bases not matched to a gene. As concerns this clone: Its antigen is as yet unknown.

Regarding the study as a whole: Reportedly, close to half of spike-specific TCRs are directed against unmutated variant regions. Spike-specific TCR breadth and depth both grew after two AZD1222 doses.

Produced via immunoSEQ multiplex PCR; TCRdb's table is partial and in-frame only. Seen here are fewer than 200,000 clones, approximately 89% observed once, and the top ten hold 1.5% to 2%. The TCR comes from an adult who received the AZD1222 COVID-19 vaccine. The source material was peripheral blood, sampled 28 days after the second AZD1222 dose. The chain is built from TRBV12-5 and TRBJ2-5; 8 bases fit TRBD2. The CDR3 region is CASGSGGLELGETQYF. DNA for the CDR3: TGTGCTAGTGGTTCCGGGGGACTAGAGCTTGGAGAGACCCAGTACTTC.